This T cell receptor (beta chain) stems from a study of shared clonotypes between healthy human individuals. Study-level findings and limits: With few donors, the genetic and exposure-history diversity represented was limited. Sharing of clonotypes among donors was expected to vary with sequencing depth.

Every subset had its genomic DNA shared out evenly among several immunoSEQ plates. Clones were sequenced by immunoSEQ multiplex PCR, and TCRdb holds only the in-frame ones, with some missing. The table has around 2,000,000 clones, about 92% seen once; the top ten hold 1.5% to 2%. With respect to this clone: Its specificity is unknown.

CD45RO-negative, CCR7-positively selected cells formed the naive CD8 fraction, excluding terminally differentiated effector memory CD45RA+ cells. There were only Caucasian adults among the donors, and all lived in Nashville, Tennessee. Trimming took 0 bases from V and 0 from J, leaving 10 bases between them. There are 16 residues in the CDR3. Germline-derived CDR1 and CDR2 are SGDLS and YYNGEE. The TCR originated in a man younger than 35 in good health. Some clones in this sample may be carry-over from other donors' samples. The J gene is TRBJ1-3, the V gene TRBV9, with D possibly being TRBD1 (5 bases). The sample comprised naive CD8+ T cells from PBMCs. CDR3 protein: CASSVAGAPSGNTIYF. The CDR3 DNA follows: TGTGCCAGCAGCGTAGCTGGGGCACCCTCTGGAAACACCATATATTTT.